The 26 T cell receptor beta chains reported below all come from one sample, sequenced in a study of cytomegalovirus exposure and HLA in healthy donors. Both 60 Vbeta primers and 13 Jbeta primers went into the PCR. This table comes from immunoSEQ multiplex PCR, and its TCRdb copy is limited to in-frame clones, with some not included. This table has 110,000 to 150,000 clones, nearly 80% appearing once. Sequenced sample: PBMCs. The receptor source for this set is a woman aged 25-40 years in good health and CMV-seronegative.

The CDR3 DNA follows: TGTGCCAGCAGTGATCCGGGGGGCCCCACAGATACGCAGTATTTT. The encoded protein is CASSDPGGPTDTQYF. The chain carries TRBV25-1 and TRBJ2-3, with D possibly being TRBD2 (7 bases). The V gene's germline CDR1 is MGHDK and CDR2 SYGVNS. The CDR3 consists of 15 residues. V was pared by 3 bases and J by 2 bases, with 12 bases between. Combining the CDR3 with reference TRBV25-1 and TRBJ2-3 gives the whole variable domain EADIYQTPRYLVIGTGKKITLECSQTMGHDKMYWYQQDPGMELHLIHYSYGVNSTEKGDLSSESTVSRIRTEHFPLTLESARPSHTSQYLCASSDPGGPTDTQYFGPGTRLTVL.

Details on this clone: Distinct nucleotide sequences in the sample also encode this CDR3. This chain joins TRBV2 and TRBJ1-1, with a possible D match to TRBD1 (5 bases). Germline loops: CDR1 SNHLY, CDR2 FYNNEI. V was cut by 3 bases and J by 5 bases, with 13 bases left in between. CDR3 length: 14 residues. The CDR3 protein is CASSEGRGGTEAFF. The CDR3 nucleotides are TGTGCCAGCAGTGAGGGGAGGGGAGGGACTGAAGCTTTCTTT.

The rearrangement joins TRBV10-3 to TRBJ1-4; D perhaps matches TRBD1 (6 bases). This CDR3 has 15 residues. Per germline, CDR1 ENHRY and CDR2 SYGVKD. The V gene lost 0 bases and the J gene lost 6 bases, with 11 bases spanning the gap. The CDR3 loop reads CAISESGGAHEKLFF. The CDR3 DNA sequence: TGTGCCATCAGTGAGTCCGGGGGGGCGCATGAAAAACTGTTTTTT.

This sequence joins TRBV18 and TRBJ1-1; 10 bases are a match to TRBD1. V lost 3 bases, J lost 7 bases, and 8 bases stayed unmatched. This CDR3 has 15 residues. The V gene's germline CDR1 is KGHSH and CDR2 LQKENI. The CDR3 DNA sequence: TGTGCCAGCTCACCCGGGGGGACAGGGGCCTTTGAAGCTTTCTTT. As protein: CASSPGGTGAFEAFF.

The chain combines TRBV7-2 with TRBJ2-5; possible D gene TRBD1, 6 bases. The V end was cut by 7 bases, the J end by 4 bases, with 16 bases between. Germline CDR1 is SGHTA and CDR2 is FQGNSA. The CDR3 length is 14 residues. The CDR3 reads CASTPFTGTETQYF. CDR3 in DNA: TGTGCCAGCACCCCCTTTACAGGGACAGAGACCCAGTACTTC. Filled out from reference TRBV7-2 and TRBJ2-5, the complete variable domain reads GAGVSQSPSNKVTEKGKDVELRCDPISGHTALYWYRQSLGQGLEFLIYFQGNSAPDKSGLPSDRFSAERTGGSVSTLTIQRTQQEDSAVYLCASTPFTGTETQYFGPGTRLLVL.

The rearrangement links TRBV5-1 to TRBJ2-1; tentative D call: TRBD1 (5 bases). Per the germline V gene, CDR1 is SGHRS and CDR2 is YFSETQ. The ends were cut back, 1 base at V and 8 bases at J, with 10 bases in the middle. This CDR3 has 13 amino acids. Written as DNA, the CDR3 is TGCGCCAGCAGCTTGACAGGCCCAGATGAGCAGTTCTTC. Protein product: CASSLTGPDEQFF.

The chain carries TRBV19 and TRBJ1-1; a possible D gene is TRBD1 (6 bases). The ends were cut back, 10 bases at V and 1 base at J, with 10 bases in the middle. The CDR3 spans 12 residues. Germline V gene lookup returns CDR1 LNHDA and CDR2 SQIVND (reference sequence). This chain's CDR3 is CATRTANTEAFF. Here the CDR3 DNA reads TGTGCCACAAGGACAGCGAACACTGAAGCTTTCTTT.

The chain recombines TRBV2 with TRBJ2-3; 10 nucleotides align to TRBD2. CDR1 is SNHLY and CDR2 is FYNNEI in the germline V gene. V gave up 2 bases and J gave up 3 bases; unmatched junction bases: 11. This CDR3 has 18 residues. The CDR3 DNA follows: TGTGCCAGCAGTGAATCTGTGACTAGCGGGTTAGGGACAGATACGCAGTATTTT. It yields the protein CASSESVTSGLGTDTQYF.

This clone was seen a single time. This chain joins TRBV19 and TRBJ2-2, with D possibly being TRBD2 (5 bases). The CDR3 totals 15 residues. Between the trimmed V and J ends, which lost 3 bases and 0 bases, there was a span of 8 bases. The germline V gene encodes CDR1 LNHDA and CDR2 SQIVND (reference sequence). This CDR3 reads CASSIVTTNTGELFF. Written as DNA, the CDR3 is TGTGCCAGTAGTATTGTGACTACGAACACCGGGGAGCTGTTTTTT.

The chain joins TRBV6-5 to TRBJ2-1; TRBD2 agrees at 10 bases. Per germline, CDR1 MNHEY and CDR2 SVGAGI. The CDR3 has 15 residues. J gave up 8 bases and V 5 bases, and 9 bases lay outside the gene matches. CDR3 DNA sequence: TGTGCCAGCAGTGCAAGCGGGGGGGCCAAGTATGAGCAGTTCTTC. Protein product: CASSASGGAKYEQFF.

The chain combines TRBV7-2 with TRBJ1-2; maybe TRBD1 (6 bases). V lost 5 bases and J 8 bases, leaving 15 bases between the germline ends. There are 13 residues in the CDR3. Per the germline V gene, CDR1 is SGHTA and CDR2 is FQGNSA. The chain's CDR3 is CASSQDSREGYTF. In DNA, the CDR3 is TGTGCCAGCAGCCAGGACAGCAGGGAGGGCTACACCTTC.

This clone has a handful of counts. The chain combines TRBV2 with TRBJ1-2; 9 bases map to TRBD1. This CDR3 comprises 15 residues. Germline V gives CDR1 SNHLY, CDR2 FYNNEI. V was clipped by 1 base and J by 5 bases; unmatched bases: 5. The chain's CDR3 is CASSEEDRGGYGYTF. The CDR3 region has the DNA TGTGCCAGCAGTGAAGAGGACAGGGGCGGGTATGGCTACACCTTC.

V gene TRBV5-6 combines with J gene TRBJ1-1; D remains ambiguous. The germline gives CDR1 SGHDT, CDR2 YYEEEE. The length of the CDR3 is 15 residues. Trimming took off 4 bases at V and 2 bases at J, with 15 bases between the two ends. The CDR3 coding sequence is TGTGCCAGCAGCAGACTTGGGTTAGCCAACACTGAAGCTTTCTTT. Translated: CASSRLGLANTEAFF.

The gene calls are TRBV30 and TRBJ2-7; D is undetermined. This CDR3 is 12 amino acids long. Trimming removed 4 bases from V and 0 bases from J, with 7 bases in between. Germline lookup yields CDR1 GTSNPN and CDR2 SVGIG (reference sequence). In DNA, the CDR3 is TGTGCCTGGAACACCGACTCCTACGAGCAGTACTTC. This translates into CAWNTDSYEQYF.

The chain is built from TRBV6-5 and TRBJ2-5; possible D gene TRBD2, 5 bases. The CDR3 is 15 amino acids. The germline CDR1 and CDR2 sequences are MNHEY and SVGAGI. V was trimmed by 1 base and J by 1 base, leaving 10 bases between them. In nucleotides, the CDR3 is TGTGCCAGCAGTTACTGGTGGACTCTCCAAGAGACCCAGTACTTC. Translating gives CASSYWWTLQETQYF.

The J gene is TRBJ2-7, the V gene TRBV7-8; 7 bases match TRBD2. Germline CDR1 is SGHVS and CDR2 is FQNEAQ. This CDR3 spans 17 amino acids. The J segment lost 0 bases and the V segment lost 0 bases, leaving 8 bases of the junction unmatched. This chain's CDR3 is CASSLAELRGSSYEQYF. CDR3 nucleotides: TGTGCCAGCAGCTTAGCCGAGTTGCGGGGGAGCTCCTACGAGCAGTACTTC. The full variable domain, with the rest looked up from reference TRBV7-8 and TRBJ2-7, is GAGVSQSPRYKVAKRGQDVALRCDPISGHVSLFWYQQALGQGPEFLTYFQNEAQLDKSGLPSDRFFAERPEGSVSTLKIQRTQQEDSAVYLCASSLAELRGSSYEQYFGPGTRLTVT.

V and J are TRBV6-5 and TRBJ2-1, with TRBD2 as a possible D gene (5 bases). The ends were cut back, 4 bases at V and 8 bases at J, with 12 bases in the middle. The germline V gene has CDR1 MNHEY and CDR2 SVGAGI. This CDR3 has 13 amino acids. CDR3 nucleotide sequence: TGTGCCAGCAGTTTGAGGGCGGAGGATGAGCAGTTCTTC. This gives the protein CASSLRAEDEQFF.

This clone was seen a few times. This rearrangement joins TRBV5-1 to TRBJ1-1, with unresolved D. Trimming stripped 0 bases from V and 1 base from J, with 13 bases between. The CDR3 loop spans 16 amino acids. Per the germline V gene, CDR1 is SGHRS and CDR2 is YFSETQ. Here the CDR3 reads CASSLAAGAGNTEAFF. CDR3 DNA sequence: TGCGCCAGCAGCTTGGCGGCGGGCGCGGGGAACACTGAAGCTTTCTTT.

This clone was counted between two and nine times. The chain joins TRBV5-1 to TRBJ1-4; possibly TRBD1 for D (5 bases). Between the trimmed V and J ends, which lost 4 bases and 7 bases, there was a span of 14 bases. This CDR3 has 14 amino acids. The germline V gene has CDR1 SGHRS and CDR2 YFSETQ. For the CDR3, the DNA is TGCGCCAGCAGCAACGGGCCCGGGGGTGAAAAACTGTTTTTT. Its protein is CASSNGPGGEKLFF.

The chain employs TRBV7-6 and TRBJ2-3, with 9 nucleotides matching TRBD2. This CDR3 spans 15 amino acids. From germline, CDR1 is SGHVS and CDR2 FNYEAQ. Germline trimming cut 6 bases from V and 0 bases from J; bases unmatched to any gene: 4. The CDR3 region is CASSHSGGSTDTQYF. CDR3 DNA sequence: TGTGCCAGCAGTCATAGCGGGGGAAGCACAGATACGCAGTATTTT.

This clone was found a few times. The rearrangement links TRBV7-6 to TRBJ2-7; 9 nucleotides agree with TRBD2. CDR1 SGHVS and CDR2 FNYEAQ come from the germline V gene. The V gene end was trimmed by 5 bases and the J gene end by 5 bases; junction bases not matched to a gene: 13. The CDR3 has 16 amino acids. The CDR3 loop reads CASSHNLGLAPHEQYF. In DNA, the CDR3 is TGTGCCAGCAGCCATAACCTGGGACTAGCTCCCCACGAGCAGTACTTC.

This rearrangement joins TRBV28 to TRBJ1-3, with a possible D match to TRBD1 (5 bases). Deletions cut 9 bases from V and 0 bases from J, with 18 bases between. CDR1 MDHEN and CDR2 SYDVKM come from the germline V gene. The CDR3 is 16 residues long. The CDR3 region is CASSPQGGLSGNTIYF. The DNA of the CDR3 is TGTGCCAGTTCCCCGCAGGGAGGGCTCTCTGGAAACACCATATATTTT.

This clone was observed a few times. J is TRBJ1-4 and V is TRBV30, with 8 bases fitting TRBD1. CDR3 size: 11 residues. Germline CDR1 and CDR2: GTSNPN and SVGIG (reference sequence). V gave up 1 base and J gave up 15 bases; unmatched junction bases: 4. The CDR3 DNA reads as TGTGCCTGGAGTGATCCGGACAGGGTGTTTTTT. The encoded protein is CAWSDPDRVFF.

V is TRBV9 and J is TRBJ2-3; unclear D gene. In germline, CDR1 is SGDLS, CDR2 YYNGEE. Trimming stripped 6 bases from V and 6 bases from J, with 11 bases between. The CDR3 totals 12 residues. The CDR3, as DNA: TGTGCCAGCACTCAGAGGTGGGATACGCAGTATTTT. Protein: CASTQRWDTQYF.

The chain links TRBV28 to TRBJ1-1; D not resolved. The CDR3 has 14 amino acids. V lost 1 base and J 2 bases, leaving 8 bases between the germline ends. Germline V gene data show CDR1 as MDHEN and CDR2 as SYDVKM. Here the CDR3 DNA reads TGTGCCAGCAGTTTATCACAGTTCAACACTGAAGCTTTCTTT. It codes for CASSLSQFNTEAFF.

The chain recombines TRBV7-9 with TRBJ2-5; a possible D gene is TRBD2 (5 bases). This CDR3 region has 14 residues. With 3 bases removed from V and 0 bases from J, the gap between germline ends came to 8 bases. CDR1 is SEHNR, CDR2 FQNEAQ, per germline (reference sequence). The CDR3 loop reads CASSLAGNQETQYF. Here the CDR3 DNA reads TGTGCCAGCAGCTTGGCGGGCAACCAAGAGACCCAGTACTTC.